Only a few counts were recorded for the clone carrying this T cell receptor (beta chain). What it recognizes is unknown. Trimming took off 3 bases at V and 6 bases at J, with 2 bases between the two ends. The germline V gene encodes CDR1 SQVTM and CDR2 ANQGSEA. This CDR3 has 9 residues. This record comes from a study of T cell repertoires in cytomegalovirus infection. Study information: Public TCR beta signatures provided an indication of both CMV infection and a matching HLA type. Findings of the study overall: Using cumulative public TCR beta family frequency, the authors identified those who carried CMV together with the relevant HLA. HLA-C-restricted CMV clonotypes gave the most frequent clonotype in two of eight donors.

MiXCR, applied by TCRdb to the reads, yields one record per CDR3 protein. The sample lists under 150,000 distinct CDR3 sequences; 7% to 10% were seen once. The source is a human donor in good health (CMV status not recorded). Some clones in this sample may be carry-over from other donors' samples. Sequencing used PBMCs. V and J are TRBV29-1 and TRBJ1-2; D is undetermined. Here the CDR3 reads CSVDDGYTF. CDR3 DNA: TGCAGCGTTGATGATGGCTACACCTTC.